This T cell receptor beta chain was obtained from a study of CD8 T cells in Susac syndrome. CDR3 length: 13 residues. CDR1 is SGDLS, CDR2 YYNGEE, per germline. V shed 3 bases and J shed 3 bases, with 10 bases lying between them. Random hexamers were used to reverse transcribe about 0.45 to 1 ug of RNA. TCRdb reprocessed the immunoSEQ multiplex PCR reads with MiXCR, giving one entry per CDR3 protein. The table lists about 280,000 distinct CDR3 sequences, approximately 85% of them singletons. The material sequenced was CD8+ T cells from PBMCs. The sequence derives from a human donor with multiple sclerosis. The V call is TRBV9, the J call TRBJ2-7; TRBD2 might be the D (5 bases). This CDR3 is CASSAGGYYEQYF. The CDR3 bases are TGTGCCAGCAGCGCGGGCGGGTACTACGAGCAGTACTTC.